Listed here are 4 T cell receptor beta chains from one sample, sequenced in a study of HIV-infected children after antiretroviral therapy interruption. Unique molecular identifiers were included in an RNA-based 3' RACE TCR library. TCRdb reanalysed the 3' RACE reads using MiXCR and keeps one entry per CDR3 protein. The sample has 90,000 or so distinct CDR3 sequences; around 6.9% are singletons. The sample's treatment: PENTA 11 planned treatment interruption arm or continuous ART arm. Sequencing was performed on CD45RA+ CD4+ T cells from PBMCs, pooled from several time points, taken from a donor given antiretroviral therapy, either interrupted or continuous. The subset: naive CD4+ CD45RA+ CD45RO- T cells. The receptor source for this set is a pool of human donors with HIV.

The chain is built from TRBV5-1 and TRBJ1-4; tentatively, D is TRBD1 (5 bases). Trimming cost V 2 bases and J 15 bases, with 11 bases left between them. Germline assignment: CDR1 SGHRS and CDR2 YFSETQ. The CDR3 is 11 residues long. CDR3: CASSFGGEMFF. In DNA form, the CDR3 reads TGCGCCAGCAGCTTCGGGGGGGAGATGTTTTTT.

This clonotype was seen many times. This chain links TRBV28 with TRBJ2-7; D is possibly TRBD1 (6 bases). The germline V gene encodes CDR1 MDHEN and CDR2 SYDVKM. The CDR3 sequence is 15 residues long. Trimming pared 4 bases from V and 4 bases from J, leaving 17 bases between. CDR3 region: CASSSQTGTLYEQYF. The DNA of the CDR3 is TGTGCCAGCAGTTCTCAGACCGGGACACTTTACGAGCAGTACTTC.

This clonotype was found many times. The rearrangement links TRBV2 to TRBJ2-5, with D perhaps matching TRBD1 (5 bases). Germline values: CDR1 SNHLY, CDR2 FYNNEI. The V gene lost 8 bases and the J gene lost 2 bases, with 9 bases spanning the gap. The CDR3 loop spans 12 amino acids. The CDR3 is CASWTQQETQYF. The CDR3 DNA sequence: TGTGCCAGCTGGACACAGCAAGAGACCCAGTACTTC. Filled out from reference TRBV2 and TRBJ2-5, the complete variable domain reads EPEVTQTPSHQVTQMGQEVILRCVPISNHLYFYWYRQILGQKVEFLVSFYNNEISEKSEIFDDQFSVERPDGSNFTLKIRSTKLEDSAMYFCASWTQQETQYFGPGTRLLVL.

This clonotype was recorded at least ten times. The chain uses TRBV7-9 and TRBJ1-5; D unresolved. Germline CDR1 SEHNR, CDR2 FQNEAQ (reference sequence). The CDR3 extends over 15 amino acids. Deletions cut 4 bases from V and 0 bases from J, with 10 bases between. CDR3: CASSSGPASNQPQHF. CDR3 DNA sequence: TGTGCCAGCAGCTCGGGCCCAGCTAGCAATCAGCCCCAGCATTTT. Combining the CDR3 with reference TRBV7-9 and TRBJ1-5 gives the whole variable domain DTGVSQNPRHKITKRGQNVTFRCDPISEHNRLYWYRQTLGQGPEFLTYFQNEAQLEKSRLLSDRFSAERPKGSFSTLEIQRTEQGDSAMYLCASSSGPASNQPQHFGDGTRLSIL.